These 15 T cell receptor beta chains share one sample of origin, sequenced in a study of blood T cell repertoires in COVID-19. Method: immunoSEQ multiplex PCR; TCRdb's copy keeps in-frame clones and lacks some. Of fewer than 250,000 clones in the sample, 83% were seen once. What was sequenced was peripheral blood. These receptors were collected from a human donor in a cohort sampled during active COVID-19.

The chain combines TRBV11-2 with TRBJ2-5; no clear D gene. V lost 6 bases, J lost 2 bases, and 10 bases lay in between. CDR1 and CDR2 (germline): SGHAT, FQNNGV. This CDR3 region has 13 residues. In DNA form, the CDR3 reads TGTGCCAGCAGACATTGGCTGCAAGAGACCCAGTACTTC. Protein sequence: CASRHWLQETQYF.

This chain connects TRBV28 to TRBJ2-3; D is unresolved. The V gene lost 7 bases and the J gene lost 0 bases, with 11 bases spanning the gap. Germline lookup yields CDR1 MDHEN and CDR2 SYDVKM. The CDR3 consists of 14 residues. The CDR3 nucleotides read TGTGCCAGCACCCCGAGTACGAGCACAGATACGCAGTATTTT. It yields the protein CASTPSTSTDTQYF.

The rearrangement uses TRBV10-3 and TRBJ2-5; TRBD1 is a possible D gene (5 bases). The CDR3 has 14 amino acids. Germline-derived CDR1 and CDR2 are ENHRY and SYGVKD. Trimming stripped 5 bases from V and 1 base from J, with 11 bases between. The CDR3 region has the DNA TGTGCCATCAGTAACGGGCAGGGCCAAGAGACCCAGTACTTC. Amino acids: CAISNGQGQETQYF.

The chain couples TRBV24-1 to TRBJ2-1; TRBD2 aligns across 8 bases. The germline V gene encodes CDR1 KGHDR and CDR2 SFDVKD. The V segment lost 3 bases and the J segment 7 bases; nucleotides outside the gene matches: 22. The CDR3 has 20 amino acids. This CDR3 reads CATSDRSGSEGTGRRNEQFF. In nucleotides, the CDR3 is TGTGCCACCAGTGATAGGAGCGGGAGCGAGGGGACCGGAAGGAGGAATGAGCAGTTCTTC.

The table lists this clone with many counts. In nucleotides, the CDR3 is TGTGCCAGCCGCGGGACAGGGGTGTACGAGCAGTACTTC. Encoded protein: CASRGTGVYEQYF. The gene calls are TRBV2 and TRBJ2-7, with 10 bases aligning to TRBD1. Germline-derived CDR1 and CDR2 are SNHLY and FYNNEI. The CDR3 has 13 residues. V lost 8 bases and J lost 4; bases outside the gene matches: 5.

V is TRBV5-6 and J is TRBJ2-5; TRBD2 agrees at 10 bases. There are 15 residues in the CDR3. Germline CDR1 reads SGHDT; CDR2 reads YYEEEE. V lost 0 bases and J lost 1; bases outside the gene matches: 0. CDR3 loop: CASSLERGGQETQYF. The CDR3, as DNA: TGTGCCAGCAGCTTGGAGCGGGGGGGCCAAGAGACCCAGTACTTC.

This sequence joins TRBV19 and TRBJ1-2, with 7 bases matching TRBD1. Germline V gene sequence: CDR1 LNHDA, CDR2 SQIVND (reference sequence). The V gene end was trimmed by 6 bases and the J gene end by 3 bases; junction bases not matched to a gene: 7. The CDR3 runs to 14 residues. The CDR3 bases are TGTGCCAGTAGAAGGACAGGAGCCCACTATGGCTACACCTTC. Its translation: CASRRTGAHYGYTF.

The count of this clone is one. The chain carries TRBV6-6 and TRBJ2-7; D uncertain. V was shortened by 5 bases and J by 3 bases, with 17 bases between the two germline ends. The CDR3 loop spans 15 amino acids. The germline CDR1 and CDR2 sequences are MNHNY and SVGAGI (reference sequence). CDR3 protein: CASSHTSRGIYEQYF. CDR3 coding DNA: TGTGCCAGCAGTCACACATCCCGCGGAATCTACGAGCAGTACTTC.

This rearrangement joins TRBV19 to TRBJ2-3, with 8 bases identical to TRBD1. The CDR3 runs to 15 residues. From germline, CDR1 is LNHDA and CDR2 SQIVND (reference sequence). Trimming cost V 6 bases and J 2 bases; bases outside gene matches: 7. In nucleotides, the CDR3 is TGTGCCAGTAGGCAGACAGGGGCGAACACAGATACGCAGTATTTT. This encodes CASRQTGANTDTQYF.

In its sample, this clone was seen once. V and J are TRBV5-1 and TRBJ2-1; 12 nucleotides agree with TRBD2. Germline trimming cut 5 bases from V and 8 bases from J; bases unmatched to any gene: 8. This CDR3 is built from 15 residues. CDR1 is SGHRS, CDR2 YFSETQ, per germline. This chain's CDR3 is CASRSLAGGPYEQFF. In DNA, the CDR3 is TGCGCCAGCAGATCCCTAGCGGGAGGGCCGTATGAGCAGTTCTTC.

The table lists this clone with many counts. This chain uses TRBV6-6 with TRBJ2-2; 7 bases agree with TRBD2. The CDR3 length is 14 residues. Trimming cost V 6 bases and J 3 bases; bases outside gene matches: 4. Germline-derived CDR1 and CDR2 are MNHNY and SVGAGI (reference sequence). The CDR3 loop reads CASRVSGYTGELFF. CDR3 in DNA: TGTGCCAGCAGGGTTAGCGGGTACACCGGGGAGCTGTTTTTT.

This rearrangement joins TRBV6-6 to TRBJ2-6; D is perhaps TRBD1 (6 bases). CDR3 length: 17 residues. Trimming took 5 bases from V and 1 from J, leaving 15 bases between them. Germline V gene lookup returns CDR1 MNHNY and CDR2 SVGAGI (reference sequence). The CDR3 DNA reads TGTGCCAGCAGTCGCCCCCCAGGGGCGTCTGGGGCCAACGTCCTGACTTTC. Translated: CASSRPPGASGANVLTF.

V is TRBV29-1 and J is TRBJ2-7; 9 nucleotides match TRBD1. Germline assignment: CDR1 SQVTM and CDR2 ANQGSEA. Trimming took 6 bases from V and 6 from J; bases not matched to a gene: 6. This CDR3 comprises 12 residues. The CDR3 region is CSVRDRVGEQYF. The CDR3 DNA follows: TGCAGCGTACGGGACAGGGTTGGCGAGCAGTACTTC.

This clone came up a few times. The CDR3 region is CASSLRQGASEQYF. CDR3 in DNA: TGTGCCAGCAGCTTGAGACAGGGGGCATCCGAGCAGTACTTC. This chain connects TRBV11-3 to TRBJ2-7, with 10 bases that match TRBD1. This CDR3 contains 14 residues. V dropped 3 bases and J dropped 6; count of bases not matched to a gene: 5. Germline values: CDR1 SGHNT, CDR2 YENEEA.

The chain recombines TRBV5-6 with TRBJ1-2; D possibly corresponds to TRBD1 (5 bases). The CDR3 is 13 residues long. Trimming stripped 2 bases from V and 3 bases from J, with 8 bases between. Germline assignment: CDR1 SGHDT and CDR2 YYEEEE. CDR3 sequence reads: CASSLGEDYGYTF. In DNA form, the CDR3 reads TGTGCCAGCAGCTTAGGGGAGGACTATGGCTACACCTTC.